The 11 T cell receptor beta chains listed next were all sequenced from one sample in a study of shared clonotypes between healthy human individuals. Here immunoSEQ multiplex PCR was the method, and the copy in TCRdb shows in-frame clones only, minus some. In the table there are some 790,000 clones, 72% of which are singletons. Sequencing was performed on memory CD4+ T cells sorted from blood. Subset specified: CD45RA-negative fraction. These receptors were taken from a woman younger than 45 in good health.

This chain links TRBV18 with TRBJ2-2; maybe TRBD1 (6 bases). Trimming removed 6 bases at V and 2 bases at J, with 10 bases between. CDR1 is KGHSH and CDR2 is LQKENI in the germline V gene. This CDR3 contains 14 residues. The CDR3 region has the DNA TGTGCCAGCTCTACCGGGACAAACACCGGGGAGCTGTTTTTT. Protein sequence: CASSTGTNTGELFF.

The chain uses TRBV10-1 and TRBJ1-1; the D gene is possibly TRBD1 (5 bases). Trimming cost V 6 bases and J 5 bases, with 10 bases left between them. In germline, CDR1 is WNHNN, CDR2 SYGVQD (reference sequence). The CDR3 loop spans 12 amino acids. For the CDR3, the DNA is TGCGCCAGCAGAGGTAAGGGGACTGAAGCTTTCTTT. It yields the protein CASRGKGTEAFF.

The chain joins TRBV6-6 to TRBJ1-2; D remains unclear. The CDR3 is 13 residues long. V lost 4 bases to trimming and J lost 6 bases, with 12 bases between them. CDR1 is MNHNY, CDR2 SVGAGI, per germline (reference sequence). The CDR3 DNA reads as TGTGCCAGCAGTTCCGGCAACCTTGATGGCTACACCTTC. Its translation is CASSSGNLDGYTF.

This clone was seen a handful of times. V usage is TRBV27 and J usage is TRBJ1-1; D unresolved. The V and J ends lost 6 bases and 6 bases respectively, with 17 bases between them. This CDR3 contains 14 residues. The germline CDR1 and CDR2 sequences are MNHEY and SMNVEV (reference sequence). CDR3 coding DNA: TGTGCCAGCAGGAAACTAGGGTTTGTCCCTGAAGCTTTCTTT. Encoded protein: CASRKLGFVPEAFF.

The rearrangement links TRBV10-3 to TRBJ2-2, with D perhaps TRBD2 (6 bases). The germline CDR1 and CDR2 sequences are ENHRY and SYGVKD. Deletions cut 2 bases from V and 0 bases from J, with 13 bases between. This CDR3 region has 17 residues. This chain's CDR3 is CAISEGLYNTNTGELFF. In DNA, the CDR3 is TGTGCCATCAGTGAGGGACTATACAATACGAACACCGGGGAGCTGTTTTTT.

This clone was detected a few times. The V gene is TRBV6-1, the J gene TRBJ1-5; D gene ambiguous. V was shortened by 6 bases and J by 9 bases, with 18 bases between the two germline ends. Germline CDR1 MNHNS, CDR2 SASEGT. The CDR3 loop spans 14 amino acids. The CDR3 loop is CASRLDGGRPPQHF. CDR3 sequence (DNA): TGTGCCAGCAGACTAGATGGTGGACGTCCGCCCCAGCATTTT.

This sequence joins TRBV5-1 and TRBJ2-3; D gene ambiguous. The CDR3 contains 15 residues. Between the trimmed V and J ends, which lost 1 base and 6 bases, there was a span of 15 bases. Germline assignment: CDR1 SGHRS and CDR2 YFSETQ. The CDR3 DNA follows: TGCGCCAGCAGCTTGTCGGCTGGGTCTAGGGATACGCAGTATTTT. Amino acid sequence: CASSLSAGSRDTQYF.

This clone has just one count. The rearrangement uses TRBV7-9 and TRBJ1-1; D might be TRBD1 (5 bases). V lost 2 bases and J lost 8, with 9 bases in between. Germline V gives CDR1 SEHNR, CDR2 FQNEAQ (reference sequence). This CDR3 contains 12 residues. CDR3 in DNA: TGTGCCAGCAGCTTAAAGGGGAAGGAAGCTTTCTTT. Translating it yields CASSLKGKEAFF.

The chain recombines TRBV6-6 with TRBJ2-1; 8 bases are a match to TRBD2. Germline CDR1 is MNHNY and CDR2 is SVGAGI (reference sequence). The junction had 6 bases not matched to a gene; V was cut back by 5 bases and J by 0 bases. The CDR3 has 16 residues. CDR3 nucleotide sequence: TGTGCCAGCAGTCAACTAGCGGCGAGCTCCTACAATGAGCAGTTCTTC. It specifies CASSQLAASSYNEQFF.

This chain links TRBV18 with TRBJ2-7; unclear D gene. With 3 bases removed from V and 2 bases from J, the gap between germline ends came to 11 bases. The CDR3 length is 14 residues. Germline CDR1 reads KGHSH; CDR2 reads LQKENI. The CDR3 loop is CASSPDYSPYEQYF. CDR3 DNA: TGTGCCAGCTCACCTGATTACAGCCCCTACGAGCAGTACTTC. The variable domain in full, with the rest retrieved from reference TRBV18 and TRBJ2-7, is NAGVMQNPRHLVRRRGQEARLRCSPMKGHSHVYWYRQLPEEGLKFMVYLQKENIIDESGMPKERFSAEFPKEGPSILRIQQVVRGDSAAYFCASSPDYSPYEQYFGPGTRLTVT.

The chain has TRBV5-1 and TRBJ2-3; D might be TRBD1 (6 bases). V lost 2 bases to trimming and J lost 0 bases, with 10 bases between them. The germline gives CDR1 SGHRS, CDR2 YFSETQ. The CDR3 has 15 residues. This chain's CDR3 is CASSLGTQSTDTQYF. The DNA of the CDR3 is TGCGCCAGCAGCTTAGGGACACAAAGCACAGATACGCAGTATTTT.